This T cell receptor (beta chain) was retrieved from a study of T cells after yellow fever vaccination. Findings and limits, study-wide: Post-booster samples contained most primary-vaccination clones (more than 95% CD4, around 88% CD8). Weaker in magnitude, the secondary response showed a faster peak on day 5 versus 15. High-abundance clonotypes from the bulk population could contaminate FACS-sorted repertoires.

As concerns this clonotype: Its antigen is unknown.

They built TCR cDNA with 5'RACE template switching, a step that put in a universal primer site and UMIs. TCRdb ran MiXCR on the 5' RACE reads and lists one entry per CDR3 protein. The sample shows 200,000 to 300,000 distinct CDR3 sequences, around 3.5% of them seen only once. Germline-derived CDR1 and CDR2 are KGHSH and LQKENI. Trimming took off 4 bases at V and 5 bases at J, with 15 bases between the two ends. There are 14 residues in the CDR3. This sequence joins TRBV18 and TRBJ2-7; D may match TRBD1 or TRBD2 (6 bases each). This TCR was recovered from a man aged 18-30 years who received the YFV17D yellow fever vaccine. The sample consisted of PBMCs, taken 15 days after the yellow fever booster vaccination. The CDR3 reads CASSRGAPGDEQYV. CDR3 bases: TGTGCCAGCTCACGCGGGGCCCCAGGGGACGAGCAGTACGTC.